This T cell receptor (beta chain) is from a study of blood T cell repertoires in COVID-19. On the study more broadly: Material from acute and convalescent COVID-19 was sourced from the United States, Italy and Spain. Sources were T cells, B-cell-depleted T cells, or PBMCs; the material itself was cDNA or gDNA.

Germline trimming cut 8 bases from V and 9 bases from J; bases unmatched to any gene: 14. The germline V gene encodes CDR1 MNHEY and CDR2 SVGAGI. The CDR3 has 15 residues. Data came from immunoSEQ multiplex PCR; TCRdb stores just in-frame clones and leaves some out. The sample holds around 80,000 clones, around 79% seen once. The V gene is TRBV6-5, the J gene TRBJ2-1, with 9 positions matching TRBD2. Sequences were obtained from peripheral blood. The origin of this receptor is a man aged 50-59 years with active or convalescent COVID-19. The CDR3 sequence is CASRMEAGGQGEQFF. CDR3 nucleotides: TGTGCCAGCCGGATGGAAGCGGGGGGCCAGGGTGAGCAGTTCTTC.